This TCR beta chain is from a study of T cells after yellow fever vaccination. With V trimmed by 0 bases and J by 4 bases, 6 bases remained unmatched. The CDR3 sequence is 16 residues long. Per germline, CDR1 SGHRS and CDR2 YFSETQ. TCRdb used MiXCR to reprocess the 5' RACE reads, holding one entry per CDR3 protein. The sample consists of approximately 260,000 distinct CDR3 sequences, under 15% of them appearing once. The rearrangement links TRBV5-1 to TRBJ2-1; TRBD2 matches at 8 bases. The source material was CD4+ T cells sorted from PBMCs, sampled 45 days after the yellow fever booster vaccination. The source of this sequence is a man aged 30 to 39 who received the YFV17D yellow fever vaccine. The CDR3 DNA is TGCGCCAGCAGCTTGGTTCCCGGGAGGGCTTACAATGAGCAGTTCTTC. The encoded protein is CASSLVPGRAYNEQFF.